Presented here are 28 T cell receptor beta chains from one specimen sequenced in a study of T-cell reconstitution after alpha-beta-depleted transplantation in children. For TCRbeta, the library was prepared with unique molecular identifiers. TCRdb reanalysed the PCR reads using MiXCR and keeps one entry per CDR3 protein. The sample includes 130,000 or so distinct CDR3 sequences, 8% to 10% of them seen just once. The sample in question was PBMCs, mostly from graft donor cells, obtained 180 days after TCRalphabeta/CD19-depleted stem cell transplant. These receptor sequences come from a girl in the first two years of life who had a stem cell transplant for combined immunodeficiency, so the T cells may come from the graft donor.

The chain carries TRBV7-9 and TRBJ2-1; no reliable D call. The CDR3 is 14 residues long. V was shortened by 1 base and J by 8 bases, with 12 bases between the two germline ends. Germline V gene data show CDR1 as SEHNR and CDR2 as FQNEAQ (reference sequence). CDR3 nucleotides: TGTGCCAGCAGCTTAGTCCCTCCCCAAGATGAGCAGTTCTTC. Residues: CASSLVPPQDEQFF.

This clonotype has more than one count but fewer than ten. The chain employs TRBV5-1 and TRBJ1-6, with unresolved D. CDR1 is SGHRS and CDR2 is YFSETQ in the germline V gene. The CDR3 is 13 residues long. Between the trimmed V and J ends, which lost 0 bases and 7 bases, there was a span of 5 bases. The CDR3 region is CASSLDGNSPLHF. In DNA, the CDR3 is TGCGCCAGCAGCTTGGATGGCAATTCACCCCTCCACTTT.

This CDR3 reads CASSGRRRETQYF. The CDR3 bases are TGTGCCAGCAGCGGGCGGAGGAGAGAGACCCAGTACTTC. The chain joins TRBV5-6 to TRBJ2-5; the D gene is possibly TRBD2 (5 bases). This CDR3 is 13 amino acids long. V lost 4 bases and J lost 4, with 11 bases in between. Germline V gene sequence: CDR1 SGHDT, CDR2 YYEEEE.

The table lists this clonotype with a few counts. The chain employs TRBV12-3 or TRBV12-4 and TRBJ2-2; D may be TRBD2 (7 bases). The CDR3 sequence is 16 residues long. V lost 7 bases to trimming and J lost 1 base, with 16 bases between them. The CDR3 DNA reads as TGTGCCAGCACCCTACGGGGGGCCTTGAACACCGGGGAGCTGTTTTTT. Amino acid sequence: CASTLRGALNTGELFF.

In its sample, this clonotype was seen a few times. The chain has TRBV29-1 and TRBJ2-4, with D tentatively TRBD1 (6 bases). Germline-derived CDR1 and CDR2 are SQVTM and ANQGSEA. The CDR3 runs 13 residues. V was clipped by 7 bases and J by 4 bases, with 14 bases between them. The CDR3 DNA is TGCAGCGGTTCCCAGGGGACAAAAAACATTCAGTACTTC. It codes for CSGSQGTKNIQYF.

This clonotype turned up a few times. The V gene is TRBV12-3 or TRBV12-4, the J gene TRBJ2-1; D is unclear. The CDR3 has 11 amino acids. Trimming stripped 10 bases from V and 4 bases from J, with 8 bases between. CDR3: CAIDFYNEQFF. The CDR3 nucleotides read TGTGCCATAGACTTTTACAATGAGCAGTTCTTC.

Written as DNA, the CDR3 is TGTGCCAGCTCAGCATCATCGACAGGTACTATCCAAGAGACCCAGTACTTC. Translating gives CASSASSTGTIQETQYF. V usage is TRBV18 and J usage is TRBJ2-5; the D gene is possibly TRBD1 (6 bases). The V gene lost 5 bases and the J gene lost 1 base, with 20 bases spanning the gap. Germline V gene data show CDR1 as KGHSH and CDR2 as LQKENI. The CDR3 totals 17 residues.

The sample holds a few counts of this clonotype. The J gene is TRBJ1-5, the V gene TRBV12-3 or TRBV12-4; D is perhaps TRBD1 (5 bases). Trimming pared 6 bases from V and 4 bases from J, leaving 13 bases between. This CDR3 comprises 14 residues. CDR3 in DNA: TGTGCCAGCAGCCTCGGGGCGCCTAATCAGCCCCAGCATTTT. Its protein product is CASSLGAPNQPQHF.

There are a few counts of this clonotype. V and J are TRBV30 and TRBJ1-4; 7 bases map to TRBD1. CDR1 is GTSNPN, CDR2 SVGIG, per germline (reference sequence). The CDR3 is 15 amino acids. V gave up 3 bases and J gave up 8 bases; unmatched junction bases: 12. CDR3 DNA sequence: TGTGCCTGGAGGGAACCTACAGGGGCCTACGAAAAACTGTTTTTT. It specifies CAWREPTGAYEKLFF.

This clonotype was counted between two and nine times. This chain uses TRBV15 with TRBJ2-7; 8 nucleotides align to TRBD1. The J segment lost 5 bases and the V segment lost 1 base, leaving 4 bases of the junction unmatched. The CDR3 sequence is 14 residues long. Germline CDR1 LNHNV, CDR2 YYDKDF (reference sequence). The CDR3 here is CATSRALTGDEQYF. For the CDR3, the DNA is TGTGCCACCAGCAGAGCCCTGACAGGGGACGAGCAGTACTTC. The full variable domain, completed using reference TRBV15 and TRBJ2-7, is DAMVIQNPRYQVTQFGKPVTLSCSQTLNHNVMYWYQQKSSQAPKLLFHYYDKDFNNEADTPDNFQSRRPNTSFCFLDIRSPGLGDTAMYLCATSRALTGDEQYFGPGTRLTVT.

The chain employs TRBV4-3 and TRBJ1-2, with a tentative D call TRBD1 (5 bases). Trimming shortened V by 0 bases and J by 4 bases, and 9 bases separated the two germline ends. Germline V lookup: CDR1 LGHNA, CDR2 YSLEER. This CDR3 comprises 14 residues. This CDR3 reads CASSQEAGGYGYTF. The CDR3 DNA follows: TGCGCCAGCAGCCAAGAGGCGGGGGGCTATGGCTACACCTTC.

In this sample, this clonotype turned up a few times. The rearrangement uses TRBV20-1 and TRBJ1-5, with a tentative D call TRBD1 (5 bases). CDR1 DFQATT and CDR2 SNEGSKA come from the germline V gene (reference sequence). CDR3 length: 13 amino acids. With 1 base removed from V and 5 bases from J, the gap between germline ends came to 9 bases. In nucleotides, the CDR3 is TGCAGTGCTAGAGCAGGGTGGGATCAGCCCCAGCATTTT. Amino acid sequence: CSARAGWDQPQHF.

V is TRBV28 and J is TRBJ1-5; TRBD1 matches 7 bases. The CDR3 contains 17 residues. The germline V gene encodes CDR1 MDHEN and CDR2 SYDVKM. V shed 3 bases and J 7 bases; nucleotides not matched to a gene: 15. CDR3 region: CASSLPPHGQEDQPQHF. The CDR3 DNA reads TGTGCCAGCAGTTTGCCGCCCCACGGACAGGAGGACCAGCCCCAGCATTTT.

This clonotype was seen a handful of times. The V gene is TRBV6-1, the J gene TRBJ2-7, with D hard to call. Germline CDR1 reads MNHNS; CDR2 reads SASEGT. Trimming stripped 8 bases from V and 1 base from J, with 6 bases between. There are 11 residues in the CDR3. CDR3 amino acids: CASGRSYEQYF. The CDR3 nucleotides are TGTGCCAGCGGACGGTCCTACGAGCAGTACTTC.

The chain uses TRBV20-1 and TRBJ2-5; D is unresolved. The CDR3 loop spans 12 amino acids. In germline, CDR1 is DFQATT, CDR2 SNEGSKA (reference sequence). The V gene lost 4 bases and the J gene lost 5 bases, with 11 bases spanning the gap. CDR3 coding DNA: TGCAGTGCTAATCAGGCGTCGGAGACCCAGTACTTC. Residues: CSANQASETQYF.

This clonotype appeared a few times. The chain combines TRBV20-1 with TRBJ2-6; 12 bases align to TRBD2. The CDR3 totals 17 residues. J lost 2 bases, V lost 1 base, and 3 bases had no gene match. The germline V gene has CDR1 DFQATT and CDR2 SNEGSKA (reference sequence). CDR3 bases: TGCAGTGCTAGAGGACTAGCGGGAGAGGCTGGGGCCAACGTCCTGACTTTC. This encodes CSARGLAGEAGANVLTF.

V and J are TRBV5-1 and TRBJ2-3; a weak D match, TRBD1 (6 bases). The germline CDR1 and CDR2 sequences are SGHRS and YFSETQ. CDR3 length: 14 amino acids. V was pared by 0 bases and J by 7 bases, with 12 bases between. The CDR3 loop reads CASSLGLTGNTQYF. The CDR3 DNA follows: TGCGCCAGCAGCTTGGGCCTTACAGGGAATACGCAGTATTTT.

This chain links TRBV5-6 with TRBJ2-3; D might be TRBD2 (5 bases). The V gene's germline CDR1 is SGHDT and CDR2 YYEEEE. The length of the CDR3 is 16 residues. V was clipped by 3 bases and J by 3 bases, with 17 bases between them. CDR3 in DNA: TGTGCCAGCAGCTGCATGTCCGGGATAGGGACAGATACGCAGTATTTT. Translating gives CASSCMSGIGTDTQYF.

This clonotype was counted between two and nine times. CDR3 sequence (DNA): TGCGCCAGCAGCCCTGTGGTCAAGGAAGACATTCAGTACTTC. Residues: CASSPVVKEDIQYF. The chain is built from TRBV4-3 and TRBJ2-4; D unresolved. This CDR3 is 14 amino acids long. Germline V gene sequence: CDR1 LGHNA, CDR2 YSLEER. Trimming cost V 4 bases and J 8 bases, with 15 bases left between them.

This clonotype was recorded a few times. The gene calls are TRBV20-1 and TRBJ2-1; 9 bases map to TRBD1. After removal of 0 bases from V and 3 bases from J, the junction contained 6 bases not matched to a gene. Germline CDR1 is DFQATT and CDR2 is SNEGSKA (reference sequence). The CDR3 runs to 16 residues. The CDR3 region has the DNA TGCAGTGCTAGAGAGGGCCGGACAGGGGTCTACAATGAGCAGTTCTTC. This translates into CSAREGRTGVYNEQFF.

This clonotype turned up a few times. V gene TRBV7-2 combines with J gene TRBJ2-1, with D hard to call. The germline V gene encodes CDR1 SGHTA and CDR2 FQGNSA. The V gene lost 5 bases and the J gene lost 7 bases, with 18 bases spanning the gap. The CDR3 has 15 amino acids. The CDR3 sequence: CASSPDVGIGNEQFF. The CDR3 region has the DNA TGTGCCAGCAGCCCCGACGTAGGGATAGGTAATGAGCAGTTCTTC.

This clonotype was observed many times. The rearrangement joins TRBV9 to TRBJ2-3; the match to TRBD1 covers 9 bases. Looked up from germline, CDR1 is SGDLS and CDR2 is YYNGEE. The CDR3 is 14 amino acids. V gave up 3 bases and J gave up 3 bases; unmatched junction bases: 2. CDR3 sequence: CASSAGQGTDTQYF. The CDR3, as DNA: TGTGCCAGCAGCGCGGGACAGGGTACAGATACGCAGTATTTT.

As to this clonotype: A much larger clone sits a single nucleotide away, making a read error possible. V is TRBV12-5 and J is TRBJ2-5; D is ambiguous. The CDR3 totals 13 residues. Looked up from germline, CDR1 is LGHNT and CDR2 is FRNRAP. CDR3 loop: CVSGLDTQETQYF. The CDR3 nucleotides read TGTGTTAGTGGTTTAGATACCCAAGAGACCCAGTACTTC.

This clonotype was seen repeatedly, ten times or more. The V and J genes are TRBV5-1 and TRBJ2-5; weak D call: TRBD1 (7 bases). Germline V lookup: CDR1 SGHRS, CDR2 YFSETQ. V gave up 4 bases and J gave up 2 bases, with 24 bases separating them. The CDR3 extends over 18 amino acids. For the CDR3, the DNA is TGCGCCAGCAGCCCAACAGGGGCCCCCTATGCGGGACAAGAGACCCAGTACTTC. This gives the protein CASSPTGAPYAGQETQYF.

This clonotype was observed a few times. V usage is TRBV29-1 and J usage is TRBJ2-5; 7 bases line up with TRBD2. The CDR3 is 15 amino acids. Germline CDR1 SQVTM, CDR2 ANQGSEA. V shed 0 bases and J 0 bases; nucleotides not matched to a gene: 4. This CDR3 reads CSVEEPGLHQETQYF. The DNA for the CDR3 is TGCAGCGTTGAAGAGCCGGGACTACACCAAGAGACCCAGTACTTC.

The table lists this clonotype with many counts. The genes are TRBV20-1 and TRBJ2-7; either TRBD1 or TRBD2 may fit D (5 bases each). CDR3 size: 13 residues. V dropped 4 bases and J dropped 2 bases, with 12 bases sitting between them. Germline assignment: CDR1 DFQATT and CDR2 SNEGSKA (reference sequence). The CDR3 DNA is TGCAGTGCTATCGGGACGGGGACCTACGAGCAGTACTTC. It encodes CSAIGTGTYEQYF.

In DNA, the CDR3 is TGCAGCGTTACCCCCCGGGCAGGGCAGTTCTTC. It yields the protein CSVTPRAGQFF. The chain joins TRBV29-1 to TRBJ2-1; D remains ambiguous. V was clipped by 5 bases and J by 12 bases, with 14 bases between them. CDR1 and CDR2 (germline): SQVTM, ANQGSEA. This CDR3 has 11 amino acids.

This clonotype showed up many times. Here the CDR3 reads CASSVAGLVLETQYF. The DNA for the CDR3 is TGTGCCAGCAGCGTAGCGGGACTCGTTCTGGAGACCCAGTACTTC. The chain couples TRBV9 to TRBJ2-5; TRBD2 might be the D (6 bases). Germline V gives CDR1 SGDLS, CDR2 YYNGEE. The V gene lost 0 bases and the J gene lost 5 bases, with 14 bases spanning the gap. This CDR3 spans 15 amino acids. Combining the CDR3 with reference TRBV9 and TRBJ2-5 gives the whole variable domain DSGVTQTPKHLITATGQRVTLRCSPRSGDLSVYWYQQSLDQGLQFLIQYYNGEERAKGNILERFSAQQFPDLHSELNLSSLELGDSALYFCASSVAGLVLETQYFGPGTRLLVL.